Below, 19 T cell receptor beta chains from the same sample are listed, as sequenced in a study of T cells in localized non-small cell lung cancer. Some clones are missing from TCRdb's copy, which holds only in-frame ones; the method was immunoSEQ multiplex PCR. The top ten clones hold 1% to 1.5% of a sample with about 74,000 clones, 84% of them seen once. This sample comprised peripheral blood, obtained before any cancer treatment. The receptors shown here come from a female donor of 60 years or more with stage I lung adenocarcinoma.

This chain connects TRBV11-3 to TRBJ2-6; 7 nucleotides match TRBD1. The CDR3 consists of 17 residues. J gave up 4 bases and V 2 bases, and 8 bases lay outside the gene matches. CDR1 is SGHNT and CDR2 is YENEEA in the germline V gene. The CDR3 is CASSLRRTGPGANVLTF. CDR3 DNA sequence: TGTGCCAGCAGCTTAAGGAGGACAGGTCCCGGGGCCAACGTCCTGACTTTC.

The V call is TRBV7-9, the J call TRBJ2-3, with 11 bases matching TRBD2. Germline values: CDR1 SEHNR, CDR2 FQNEAQ (reference sequence). The CDR3 consists of 16 residues. Trimming removed 3 bases from V and 3 bases from J; junction bases left unmatched: 5. CDR3 protein: CASSFPTSGRTDTQYF. The CDR3 DNA follows: TGTGCCAGCAGCTTCCCAACTAGCGGGAGAACAGATACGCAGTATTTT. Complete variable domain (other parts from reference TRBV7-9 and TRBJ2-3): DTGVSQNPRHKITKRGQNVTFRCDPISEHNRLYWYRQTLGQGPEFLTYFQNEAQLEKSRLLSDRFSAERPKGSFSTLEIQRTEQGDSAMYLCASSFPTSGRTDTQYFGPGTRLTVL.

The gene calls are TRBV7-2 and TRBJ1-1; D unresolved. The CDR3 has 15 amino acids. From germline, CDR1 is SGHTA and CDR2 FQGNSA. V gave up 4 bases and J gave up 0 bases, with 12 bases separating them. For the CDR3, the DNA is TGTGCCAGCAGCTCCCCAAGCCTGATGAACACTGAAGCTTTCTTT. It yields the protein CASSSPSLMNTEAFF.

The CDR3 loop reads CASSEGRTSGANVLTF. In DNA form, the CDR3 reads TGTGCCAGCAGTGAAGGTAGGACCTCTGGGGCCAACGTCCTGACTTTC. The chain combines TRBV6-1 with TRBJ2-6, with no clear D. Germline V gives CDR1 MNHNS, CDR2 SASEGT. V was shortened by 1 base and J by 0 bases, with 7 bases between the two germline ends. This CDR3 has 16 residues.

J is TRBJ2-6 and V is TRBV4-3; D not resolved. The V end was cut by 1 base, the J end by 0 bases, with 7 bases between. The CDR3 loop spans 16 amino acids. Germline V gene data show CDR1 as LGHNA and CDR2 as YSLEER. CDR3 loop: CASSQVYGSGANVLTF. Here the CDR3 DNA reads TGCGCCAGCAGCCAAGTGTACGGCTCTGGGGCCAACGTCCTGACTTTC.

The gene calls are TRBV20-1 and TRBJ1-2; tentative D call: TRBD1 (6 bases). The CDR3 has 11 residues. V was cut by 5 bases and J by 9 bases, with 13 bases left in between. Germline CDR1 is DFQATT and CDR2 is SNEGSKA (reference sequence). The CDR3 protein is CSAGSGQRYTF. CDR3 in DNA: TGCAGTGCTGGGAGCGGACAGCGCTACACCTTC.

V and J are TRBV5-4 and TRBJ2-5; weak D call: TRBD2 (6 bases). The V gene lost 0 bases and the J gene lost 5 bases, with 8 bases spanning the gap. The CDR3 is made up of 13 amino acids. CDR1 and CDR2 from the germline V gene are SGHNT and YYREEE (reference sequence). Here the CDR3 reads CASSLEGRETQYF. The CDR3 coding sequence is TGTGCCAGCAGCTTGGAAGGGAGGGAGACCCAGTACTTC.

V usage is TRBV6-1 and J usage is TRBJ1-4; D uncertain. CDR1 and CDR2 from the germline V gene are MNHNS and SASEGT. The CDR3 is 16 residues long. Trimming took 1 base from V and 0 from J, leaving 9 bases between them. In nucleotides, the CDR3 is TGTGCCAGCAGTGAAGTTATAACAGCAACTAATGAAAAACTGTTTTTT. Translation: CASSEVITATNEKLFF.

This chain links TRBV5-1 with TRBJ2-7; no clear D gene. This CDR3 has 11 amino acids. V lost 6 bases and J lost 6, with 10 bases in between. Germline CDR1 reads SGHRS; CDR2 reads YFSETQ. CDR3 in DNA: TGCGCCAGCACAACTATCCGCGAGCAGTACTTC. This gives the protein CASTTIREQYF.

The V gene is TRBV28, the J gene TRBJ2-7; 7 bases map to TRBD1. Losses at the gene ends were 6 bases for V and 4 bases for J; bases not matched to a gene: 12. This CDR3 is 15 amino acids long. Germline loops: CDR1 MDHEN, CDR2 SYDVKM. The CDR3 DNA is TGTGCCAGCAGGGGCCGAGGTAGGGGGCCGTACGAGCAGTACTTC. This gives the protein CASRGRGRGPYEQYF.

This clone has only one observation. The chain joins TRBV5-4 to TRBJ2-1; 7 nucleotides line up with TRBD2. J gave up 7 bases and V 10 bases, and 14 bases lay outside the gene matches. CDR1 is SGHNT, CDR2 YYREEE, per germline (reference sequence). The CDR3 sequence is 14 residues long. The CDR3 is CAVTKRREGNEQFF. The CDR3 nucleotides read TGTGCCGTCACGAAAAGGAGGGAGGGTAATGAGCAGTTCTTC.

This clone was recorded only once. The V call is TRBV7-8, the J call TRBJ2-7, with a weak D call TRBD2 (5 bases). With 5 bases removed from V and 3 bases from J, the gap between germline ends came to 17 bases. The CDR3 loop spans 15 amino acids. Germline CDR1 SGHVS, CDR2 FQNEAQ. The CDR3 sequence is CASSLTLEAVYEQYF. The CDR3, as DNA: TGTGCCAGCAGCCTGACCTTGGAGGCGGTCTACGAGCAGTACTTC.

The V call is TRBV27, the J call TRBJ1-3; 7 bases map to TRBD1. V was pared by 5 bases and J by 2 bases, with 9 bases of the junction left unmatched. The germline V gene has CDR1 MNHEY and CDR2 SMNVEV (reference sequence). This CDR3 has 16 residues. The CDR3 reads CASSPNSRGPGNTIYF. The CDR3 DNA follows: TGTGCCAGCAGTCCCAATAGTAGGGGGCCTGGAAACACCATATATTTT.

This clone occurred once. The genes are TRBV29-1 and TRBJ2-7; tentative D call: TRBD2 (6 bases). Germline V gene lookup returns CDR1 SQVTM and CDR2 ANQGSEA. The ends were cut back, 4 bases at V and 0 bases at J, with 13 bases in the middle. This CDR3 has 14 residues. The CDR3 loop reads CSVGSGGSSYEQYF. CDR3 coding DNA: TGCAGCGTTGGTTCCGGGGGAAGCTCCTACGAGCAGTACTTC.

This clone has just one count. V and J are TRBV6-5 and TRBJ2-2; tentatively, D is TRBD1 (6 bases). Between the trimmed V and J ends, which lost 6 bases and 5 bases, there was a span of 10 bases. Germline-derived CDR1 and CDR2 are MNHEY and SVGAGI. The CDR3 is 13 amino acids. As DNA, the CDR3 is TGTGCCAGCAGAACACAGGGTACCGGGGAGCTGTTTTTT. Translating it yields CASRTQGTGELFF.

This chain connects TRBV19 to TRBJ2-3, with 12 bases that match TRBD2. The ends lost 6 bases at V and 1 base at J; junction bases unmatched: 2. Germline loops: CDR1 LNHDA, CDR2 SQIVND (reference sequence). The CDR3 runs to 15 residues. The chain's CDR3 is CASRTSGSRTDTQYF. The CDR3 DNA reads TGTGCCAGTAGGACTAGCGGGAGCCGCACAGATACGCAGTATTTT.

The chain joins TRBV18 to TRBJ2-2; no definite D call. The V end lost 3 bases, the J end lost 3 bases, and 11 bases lay between the germline ends. In germline, CDR1 is KGHSH, CDR2 LQKENI. The CDR3 contains 15 residues. The chain's CDR3 is CASSPGQPYTGELFF. CDR3 DNA sequence: TGTGCCAGCTCACCGGGCCAGCCGTACACCGGGGAGCTGTTTTTT.

The rearrangement uses TRBV7-8 and TRBJ2-5; TRBD2 agrees at 7 bases. Gene TRBJ2-7 matches the end of the DNA better, so the J call may be wrong. This CDR3 comprises 14 residues. Germline lookup yields CDR1 SGHVS and CDR2 FQNEAQ. Written as DNA, the CDR3 is TGTGCCAGCAGCTTAGGGACTAGTTCCTACGAGCAGTACTTC. Protein: CASSLGTSSYEQYF.

This clone is labeled medium-sized. The rearrangement links TRBV2 to TRBJ1-1; the D is unclear. V was cut by 4 bases and J by 4 bases, with 13 bases left in between. The CDR3 is made up of 14 amino acids. In germline, CDR1 is SNHLY, CDR2 FYNNEI. The CDR3 sequence is CASSVISVPTEAFF. The CDR3 coding sequence is TGTGCCAGCAGTGTTATATCCGTTCCCACTGAAGCTTTCTTT.